This T cell receptor (beta chain) is drawn from a study of OX40 agonist ivuxolimab in advanced cancers. In the study overall: Ivuxolimab, which targeted the costimulatory receptor OX40 (CD134), was an agonistic, fully human IgG2 monoclonal antibody. The paper describes the monotherapy dose-escalation part (N of about 57 patients) of the phase I trial of ivuxolimab. Among the roughly 52 dose-escalation patients, around 19 had hepatocellular carcinoma, around 15 melanoma, 9 renal cell carcinoma and 9 head and neck cancer. Partial responses occurred in three dose-escalation patients: two with cutaneous melanoma and one with hepatocellular carcinoma. The dose-escalation cohort was 82.7% male with a mean age of about 60 years, ranging from roughly 20 to 80. Patients were allowed to have had prior anti-PD-1, anti-PD-L1 or anti-CTLA-4 therapy, and more than 30% of the dose-escalation patients had previously received checkpoint inhibitors. Peripheral TCRbeta sequencing aimed to test whether ivuxolimab altered TCR sequence diversity and caused clonal T-cell expansion. Intravenous ivuxolimab was administered to patients every 2 weeks at six dose levels: 0.01, 0.1, 0.3, 1.5, 3 and 10 mg/kg.

Patients with autoimmune disease history or receiving systemic immunosuppression were excluded from the trial. Peripheral blood for TCR sequencing was drawn from every dose cohort at baseline, at cycle 4 day 1 and at cycle 7 day 1. Samples came from an open-label, multicenter, first-in-human phase I dose-escalation trial of ivuxolimab. Adults with locally advanced or metastatic melanoma, renal cell, hepatocellular, or head and neck squamous cell carcinoma were enrolled in the trial. Before TCR sequencing, CD4+ and CD8+ T cells were separately sorted from peripheral blood. General findings and caveats noted by the study authors: In the 0.1-3.0 mg/kg groups, partial responders had among the lowest normalized peripheral clonal expansion, particularly in CD8+ T cells. Antigen specificity was not determined for the clonally expanded peripheral T cells. At doses from 0.1 to 3.0 mg/kg, clonal expansion was seen in both CD4+ and CD8+ blood T cells between baseline and week 6. Low levels of normalized T-cell clonal expansion were also seen in some nonresponding patients. After ivuxolimab, more expanded clones were found on average in CD8+ T cells than in CD4+ T cells.

About this clone: Its specific antigen is unknown. There are no base qualities to consult, and no much larger clone falls within one base.

CDR1 and CDR2 are drawn from the germline V gene: SGDLS, YYNGEE. The CDR3 holds 16 amino acids from the cysteine to the phenylalanine. CDR3 DNA only is kept here, 48 bases in frame from base 1. The junction shows trimming of 0 bases on V and 8 bases on J, plus 17 bases between the germline ends. Genomic DNA was isolated from the sorted cells so that the TCRbeta CDR3 region could be sequenced. TCRbeta CDR3 regions were sequenced using the immunoSEQ Assay. Drawn from immuneACCESS, this table holds only the in-frame rearrangements with V and J called that TCRdb kept. Clones are partly lost; checked studies trace under half to an unresolved V gene and leave the rest unexplained. The sample includes 77,000 or so clones, with roughly 90% observed a single time. Together, the top ten hold 9.5% to 12% of the sample.

The rearrangement combines TRBV9 with TRBJ2-2; the best D guess is TRBD1, with 5 bases matching. The TCR sequence derives from an adult with an advanced solid tumor such as melanoma, head and neck, liver or kidney cancer. The sample here was CD4+ or CD8+ T cells sorted from blood, taken in a trial of the OX40 agonist ivuxolimab. The DNA is TGTGCCAGCAGCGTAGAGGATGACAGCCATCAAGGGGAGCTGTTTTTT. This translates into CASSVEDDSHQGELFF.